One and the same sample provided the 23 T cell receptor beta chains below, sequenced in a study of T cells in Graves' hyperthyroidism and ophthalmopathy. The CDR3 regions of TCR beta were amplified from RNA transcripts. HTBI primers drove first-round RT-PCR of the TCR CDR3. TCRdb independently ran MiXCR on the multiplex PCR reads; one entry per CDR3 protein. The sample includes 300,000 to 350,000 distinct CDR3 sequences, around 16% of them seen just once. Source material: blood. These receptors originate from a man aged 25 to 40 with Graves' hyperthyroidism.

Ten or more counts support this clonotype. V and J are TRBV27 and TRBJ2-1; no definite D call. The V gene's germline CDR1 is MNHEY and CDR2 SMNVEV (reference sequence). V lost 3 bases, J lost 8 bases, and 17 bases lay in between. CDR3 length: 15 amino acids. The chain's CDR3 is CASSFSPSAVDEQFF. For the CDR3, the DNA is TGTGCCAGCAGTTTTAGTCCGTCGGCGGTCGATGAGCAGTTCTTC.

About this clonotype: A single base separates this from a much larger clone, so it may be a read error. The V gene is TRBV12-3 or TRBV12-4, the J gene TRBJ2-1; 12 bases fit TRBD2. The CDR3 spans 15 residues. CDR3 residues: CASSHTSGRYNGQFF. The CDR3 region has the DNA TGTGCCAGCAGCCACACTAGCGGGAGGTACAATGGGCAGTTCTTC.

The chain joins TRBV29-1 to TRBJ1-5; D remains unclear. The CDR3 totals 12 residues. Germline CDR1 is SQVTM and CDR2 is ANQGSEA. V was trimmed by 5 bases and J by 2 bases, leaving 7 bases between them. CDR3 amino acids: CSVSRGNQPQHF. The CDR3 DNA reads TGCAGCGTTTCAAGGGGCAATCAGCCCCAGCATTTT.

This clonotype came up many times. In DNA, the CDR3 is TGCGCCAGCAGCTCGGGACTAGCGGGTTATGGCGACGAGCAGTACTTC. This codes for CASSSGLAGYGDEQYF. The V call is TRBV5-1, the J call TRBJ2-7; 12 positions agree with TRBD2. The CDR3 has 16 amino acids. The ends lost 3 bases at V and 5 bases at J; junction bases unmatched: 9. Germline V gene sequence: CDR1 SGHRS, CDR2 YFSETQ.

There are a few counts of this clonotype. CDR3 in DNA: TGCAGCCCACGACTAGCGGACTACAATGAGCAGTTCTTC. It encodes CSPRLADYNEQFF. This rearrangement joins TRBV29-1 to TRBJ2-1, with 9 positions matching TRBD2. The CDR3 runs 13 residues. CDR1 and CDR2 (germline): SQVTM, ANQGSEA. Trimming removed 8 bases from V and 3 bases from J; junction bases left unmatched: 5.

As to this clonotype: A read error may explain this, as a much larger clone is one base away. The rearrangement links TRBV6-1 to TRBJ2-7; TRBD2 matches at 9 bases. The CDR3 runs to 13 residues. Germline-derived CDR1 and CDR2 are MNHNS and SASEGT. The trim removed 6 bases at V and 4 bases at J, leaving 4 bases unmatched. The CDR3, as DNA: TGTGCCAGCAGCAGGCGGGAGGGTTACGAGCAGTACTTC. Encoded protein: CASSRREGYEQYF.

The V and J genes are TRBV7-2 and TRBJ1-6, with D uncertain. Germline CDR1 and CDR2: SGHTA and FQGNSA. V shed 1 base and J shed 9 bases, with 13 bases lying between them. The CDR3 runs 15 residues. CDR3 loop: CASSLVRRLRSPLHF. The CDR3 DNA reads TGTGCCAGCAGCTTAGTTCGTAGATTGCGTTCACCCCTCCACTTT.

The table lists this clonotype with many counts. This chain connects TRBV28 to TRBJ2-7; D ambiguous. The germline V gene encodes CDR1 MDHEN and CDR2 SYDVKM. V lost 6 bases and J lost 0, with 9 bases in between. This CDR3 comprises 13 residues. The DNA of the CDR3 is TGTGCCAGCAGCTTAATCCGCTCCTACGAGCAGTACTTC. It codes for CASSLIRSYEQYF.

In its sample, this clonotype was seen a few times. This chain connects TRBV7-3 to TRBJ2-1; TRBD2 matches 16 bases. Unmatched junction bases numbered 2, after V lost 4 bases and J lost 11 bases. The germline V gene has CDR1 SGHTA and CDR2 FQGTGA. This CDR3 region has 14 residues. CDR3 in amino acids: CASSSGLAGGKQFF. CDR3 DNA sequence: TGTGCCAGCAGCTCGGGACTAGCGGGAGGGAAGCAGTTCTTC.

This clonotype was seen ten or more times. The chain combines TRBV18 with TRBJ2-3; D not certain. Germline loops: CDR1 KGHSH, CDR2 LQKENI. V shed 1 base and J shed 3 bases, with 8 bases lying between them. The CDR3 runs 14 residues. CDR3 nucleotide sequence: TGTGCCAGCTCACCACAGGGCCTGACAGATACGCAGTATTTT. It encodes CASSPQGLTDTQYF.

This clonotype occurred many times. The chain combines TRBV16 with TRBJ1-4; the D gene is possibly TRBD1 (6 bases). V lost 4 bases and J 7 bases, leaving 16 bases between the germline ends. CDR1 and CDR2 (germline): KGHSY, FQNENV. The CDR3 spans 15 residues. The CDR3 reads CASSPRGGTIEKLFF. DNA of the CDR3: TGTGCCAGCAGCCCACGTGGGGGGACAATTGAAAAACTGTTTTTT.

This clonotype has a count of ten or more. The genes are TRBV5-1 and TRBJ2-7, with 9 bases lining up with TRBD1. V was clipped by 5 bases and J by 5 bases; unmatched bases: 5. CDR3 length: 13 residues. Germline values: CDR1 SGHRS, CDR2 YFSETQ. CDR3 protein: CASRRDRVDEQYF. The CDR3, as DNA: TGCGCCAGCAGGAGGGACAGGGTCGACGAGCAGTACTTC.

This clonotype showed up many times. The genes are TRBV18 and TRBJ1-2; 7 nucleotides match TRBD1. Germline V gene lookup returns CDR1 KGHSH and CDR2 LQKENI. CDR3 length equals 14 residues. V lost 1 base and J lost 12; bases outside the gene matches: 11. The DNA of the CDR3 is TGTGCCAGCTCACCACGAGAGGGACAGTCGGAAGACACCTTC. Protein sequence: CASSPREGQSEDTF. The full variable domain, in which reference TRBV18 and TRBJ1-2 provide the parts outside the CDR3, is NAGVMQNPRHLVRRRGQEARLRCSPMKGHSHVYWYRQLPEEGLKFMVYLQKENIIDESGMPKERFSAEFPKEGPSILRIQQVVRGDSAAYFCASSPREGQSEDTFGSGTRLTVV.

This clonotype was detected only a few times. CDR3 region: CASSLEAGTWQYF. CDR3 nucleotides: TGCGCCAGCAGCTTGGAGGCGGGCACGTGGCAGTACTTC. This rearrangement joins TRBV5-1 to TRBJ2-7; D might be TRBD2 (5 bases). This CDR3 comprises 13 residues. From germline, CDR1 is SGHRS and CDR2 YFSETQ. Trimming shortened V by 0 bases and J by 9 bases, and 13 bases separated the two germline ends.

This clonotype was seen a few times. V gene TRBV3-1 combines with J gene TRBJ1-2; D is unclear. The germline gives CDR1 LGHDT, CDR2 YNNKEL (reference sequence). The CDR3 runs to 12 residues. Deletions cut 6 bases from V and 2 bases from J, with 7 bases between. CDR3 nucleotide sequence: TGTGCCAGCAGGTTCGGAAACTATGGCTACACCTTC. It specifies CASRFGNYGYTF.

CDR3 bases: TGTGCCAGCAGTTTACTCCCCTCGAGGACGAACACCGGGGAGCTGTTTTTT. Translating gives CASSLLPSRTNTGELFF. V gene TRBV27 combines with J gene TRBJ2-2; D call uncertain. V was cut by 2 bases and J by 0 bases, with 13 bases left in between. CDR3 length: 17 residues. CDR1 MNHEY and CDR2 SMNVEV come from the germline V gene (reference sequence).

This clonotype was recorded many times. This CDR3 is CASSREGQPQHF. Here the CDR3 DNA reads TGTGCCAGCAGTCGCGAGGGGCAGCCCCAGCATTTT. The chain carries TRBV28 and TRBJ1-5; D perhaps matches TRBD1 (5 bases). CDR1 and CDR2 from the germline V gene are MDHEN and SYDVKM. The CDR3 runs to 12 residues. V lost 5 bases, J lost 7 bases, and 9 bases lay in between.

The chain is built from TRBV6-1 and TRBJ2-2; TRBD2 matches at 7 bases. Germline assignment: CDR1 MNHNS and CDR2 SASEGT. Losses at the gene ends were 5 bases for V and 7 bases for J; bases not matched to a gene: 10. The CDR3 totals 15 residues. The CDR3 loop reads CASSIRAGFIGELFF. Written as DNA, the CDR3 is TGTGCCAGCAGTATCCGAGCGGGATTTATCGGGGAGCTGTTTTTT.

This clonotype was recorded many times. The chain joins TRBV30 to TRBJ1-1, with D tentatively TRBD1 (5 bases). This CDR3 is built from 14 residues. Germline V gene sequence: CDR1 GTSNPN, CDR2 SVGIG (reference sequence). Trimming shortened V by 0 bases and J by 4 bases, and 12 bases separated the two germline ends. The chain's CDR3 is CAWSVDSSGTEAFF. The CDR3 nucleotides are TGTGCCTGGAGTGTAGACAGTTCTGGCACTGAAGCTTTCTTT.

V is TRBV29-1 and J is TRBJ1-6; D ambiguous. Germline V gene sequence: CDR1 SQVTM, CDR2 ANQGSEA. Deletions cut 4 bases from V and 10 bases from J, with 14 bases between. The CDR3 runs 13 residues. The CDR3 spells CSVATTGRSPLHF. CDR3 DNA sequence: TGCAGCGTTGCGACGACTGGGCGATCACCCCTCCACTTT.

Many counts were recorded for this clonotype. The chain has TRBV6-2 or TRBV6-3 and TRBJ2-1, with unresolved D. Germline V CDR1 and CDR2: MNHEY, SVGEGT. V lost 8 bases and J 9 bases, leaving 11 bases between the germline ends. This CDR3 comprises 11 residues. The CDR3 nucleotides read TGTGCCAGCCGCCGACAAAGTGAGCAGTTCTTC. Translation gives CASRRQSEQFF.

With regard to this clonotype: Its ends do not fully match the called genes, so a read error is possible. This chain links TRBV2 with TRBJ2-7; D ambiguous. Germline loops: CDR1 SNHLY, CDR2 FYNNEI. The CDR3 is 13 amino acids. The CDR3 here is CASRPSTSYEQYF. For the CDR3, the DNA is TGCGCCAGCAGACCATCCACCTCCTACGAGCAGTACTTC.

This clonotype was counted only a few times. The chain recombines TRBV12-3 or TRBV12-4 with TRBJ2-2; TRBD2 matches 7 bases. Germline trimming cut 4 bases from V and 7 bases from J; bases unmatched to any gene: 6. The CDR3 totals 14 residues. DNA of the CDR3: TGTGCCAGCAGTTGGGGGGGGGTGATCGGGGAGCTGTTTTTT. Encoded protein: CASSWGGVIGELFF.